The 8 T cell receptor beta chains presented below share a single source sample, sequenced in a study of blood T cell repertoires in COVID-19. Method: immunoSEQ multiplex PCR; TCRdb's copy keeps in-frame clones and lacks some. The sample carries about 280,000 clones, 65% to 90% recorded once. The sequencing sample was made of peripheral blood. The receptors stem from a man aged 50 to 59 with active or convalescent COVID-19.

The V and J genes are TRBV28 and TRBJ1-1, with 8 bases identical to TRBD1. CDR3 length: 16 amino acids. The germline CDR1 and CDR2 sequences are MDHEN and SYDVKM. V gave up 4 bases and J gave up 1 base; unmatched junction bases: 8. DNA for the CDR3: TGTGCCAGCAGTTCCCCAGGGGGCGTTCAGAACACTGAAGCTTTCTTT. This sequence encodes CASSSPGGVQNTEAFF.

The chain couples TRBV19 to TRBJ1-1, with 7 bases matching TRBD1. Germline-derived CDR1 and CDR2 are LNHDA and SQIVND (reference sequence). The CDR3 is 16 amino acids. The ends lost 5 bases at V and 2 bases at J; junction bases unmatched: 11. CDR3 protein: CASSANRGVGNTEAFF. The CDR3 DNA reads TGTGCCAGTAGTGCAAACAGGGGTGTGGGCAACACTGAAGCTTTCTTT.

This chain uses TRBV18 with TRBJ2-7; D might be TRBD1 (5 bases). V shed 6 bases and J shed 5 bases, with 17 bases lying between them. CDR1 and CDR2 (germline): KGHSH, LQKENI. The CDR3 runs to 14 residues. The CDR3 sequence: CASSLGQTGHEQYF. Written as DNA, the CDR3 is TGTGCCAGCTCCCTGGGGCAGACGGGCCACGAGCAGTACTTC.

V is TRBV2 and J is TRBJ2-5; TRBD1 might be the D (5 bases). This CDR3 region has 13 residues. Germline values: CDR1 SNHLY, CDR2 FYNNEI. V lost 5 bases to trimming and J lost 0 bases, with 7 bases between them. This CDR3 reads CASSHRNQETQYF. The CDR3, as DNA: TGTGCCAGCAGTCACAGGAACCAAGAGACCCAGTACTTC.

The CDR3 DNA follows: TGTGCCAGCAGCCTGAACCTCAGACAGGGAGCTTTCTTT. Translation gives CASSLNLRQGAFF. The chain couples TRBV7-2 to TRBJ1-1, with 7 bases fitting TRBD1. The CDR3 totals 13 residues. The germline V gene encodes CDR1 SGHTA and CDR2 FQGNSA. The V gene end was trimmed by 5 bases and the J gene end by 10 bases; junction bases not matched to a gene: 10.

The V and J genes are TRBV5-1 and TRBJ2-3; TRBD2 matches at 7 bases. Trimming at V came to 4 bases and at J to 0 bases, leaving 2 bases not matched to a gene. Per germline, CDR1 SGHRS and CDR2 YFSETQ. The CDR3 spans 14 residues. The CDR3 sequence: CASSGRVSTDTQYF. The CDR3 region has the DNA TGCGCCAGCAGCGGGAGGGTGAGCACAGATACGCAGTATTTT. Drawing the rest from reference TRBV5-1 and TRBJ2-3, the complete variable domain is KAGVTQTPRYLIKTRGQQVTLSCSPISGHRSVSWYQQTPGQGLQFLFEYFSETQRNKGNFPGRFSGRQFSNSRSEMNVSTLELGDSALYLCASSGRVSTDTQYFGPGTRLTVL.

The V gene is TRBV5-8, the J gene TRBJ1-3; tentatively, D is TRBD1 (5 bases). Between the trimmed V and J ends, which lost 5 bases and 8 bases, there was a span of 17 bases. The germline V gene encodes CDR1 SGHTS and CDR2 YDEGEE. The CDR3 covers 14 residues. CDR3 in amino acids: CASSTGTAMHTIYF. CDR3 DNA sequence: TGTGCCAGCAGTACCGGGACTGCGATGCACACCATATATTTT.

The V call is TRBV7-7, the J call TRBJ2-3; 14 bases line up with TRBD2. In germline, CDR1 is SSHAT, CDR2 FNYEAQ (reference sequence). The trim removed 5 bases at V and 3 bases at J, leaving 10 bases unmatched. The CDR3 consists of 18 residues. The CDR3 reads CASSPTSGRASQTDTQYF. The CDR3 bases are TGTGCCAGCAGCCCGACTAGCGGGAGGGCGAGTCAAACAGATACGCAGTATTTT.